This TCR beta chain was captured by sequencing in a study of T-cell memory formation after mild COVID-19. For the study at large: TCR clusters showed largely donor specificity. Whole-study findings and limits: Cross-reactive memory seemingly joined, as some responding clones were found in pre-infection memory.

Deletions cut 3 bases from V and 1 base from J, with 13 bases between. From germline, CDR1 is SGHKS and CDR2 YYEKEE (reference sequence). This CDR3 comprises 15 residues. Many counts were recorded for this clonotype. Its target is not known. Constant-segment primers were used for 5'RACE, and the resulting TCR alpha and TCR beta cDNA libraries carried sample barcodes and UMIs. From the 5' RACE reads, TCRdb called clonotypes with MiXCR, one entry per CDR3 protein. The table includes a few hundred thousand distinct CDR3 sequences, 20% to 25% detected once. This clonotype originated in an adult woman who had mild COVID-19 (a few samples of this study predate the infection). Cell type and time point are not known. This rearrangement joins TRBV5-5 to TRBJ2-5; D tentatively fits TRBD1 or TRBD2 (5 bases each). Sequencing was carried out using PBMCs or a T cell subset sorted from them (not recorded which). The CDR3 sequence: CASSSETGTQETQYF. DNA for the CDR3: TGTGCCAGCAGCTCGGAAACCGGGACCCAAGAGACCCAGTACTTC. The full variable domain, completed using reference TRBV5-5 and TRBJ2-5, is DAGVTQSPTHLIKTRGQQVTLRCSPISGHKSVSWYQQVLGQGPQFIFQYYEKEERGRGNFPDRFSARQFPNYSSELNVNALLLGDSALYLCASSSETGTQETQYFGPGTRLLVL.